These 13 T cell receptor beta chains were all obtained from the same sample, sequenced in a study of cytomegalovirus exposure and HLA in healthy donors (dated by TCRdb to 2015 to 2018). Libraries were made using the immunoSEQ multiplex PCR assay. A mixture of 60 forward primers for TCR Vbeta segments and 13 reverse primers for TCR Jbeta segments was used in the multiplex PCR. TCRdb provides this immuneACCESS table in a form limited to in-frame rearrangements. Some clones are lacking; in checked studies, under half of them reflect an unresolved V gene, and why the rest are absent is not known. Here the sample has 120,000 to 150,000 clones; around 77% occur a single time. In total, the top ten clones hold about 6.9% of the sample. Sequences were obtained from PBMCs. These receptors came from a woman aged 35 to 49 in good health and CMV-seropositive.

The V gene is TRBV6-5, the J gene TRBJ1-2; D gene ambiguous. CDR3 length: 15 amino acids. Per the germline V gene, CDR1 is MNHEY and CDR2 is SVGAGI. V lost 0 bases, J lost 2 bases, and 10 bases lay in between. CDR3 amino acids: CASSYSWLANYGYTF. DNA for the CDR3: TGTGCCAGCAGTTACTCCTGGTTGGCCAACTATGGCTACACCTTC.

This CDR3 is CASSVAGTSTDTQYF. In DNA form, the CDR3 reads TGTGCCAGCAGCGTAGCCGGGACTAGCACAGATACGCAGTATTTT. The J gene is TRBJ2-3, the V gene TRBV9; maybe TRBD2 (6 bases). There are 15 residues in the CDR3. V lost 0 bases and J lost 0, with 8 bases in between. The germline V gene encodes CDR1 SGDLS and CDR2 YYNGEE.

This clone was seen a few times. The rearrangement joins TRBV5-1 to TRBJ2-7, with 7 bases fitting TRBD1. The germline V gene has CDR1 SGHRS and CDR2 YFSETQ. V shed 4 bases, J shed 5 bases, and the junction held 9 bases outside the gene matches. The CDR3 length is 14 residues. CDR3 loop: CASSGGQVTHEQYF. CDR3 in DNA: TGCGCCAGCAGCGGCGGACAGGTAACACACGAGCAGTACTTC.

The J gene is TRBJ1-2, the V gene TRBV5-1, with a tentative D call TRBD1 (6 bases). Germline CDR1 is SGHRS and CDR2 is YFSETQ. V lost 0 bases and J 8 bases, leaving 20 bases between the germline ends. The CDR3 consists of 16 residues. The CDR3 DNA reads TGCGCCAGCAGCTTGGCGCTTAACTGGGGGCCTGCCGGCTACACCTTC. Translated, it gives CASSLALNWGPAGYTF.

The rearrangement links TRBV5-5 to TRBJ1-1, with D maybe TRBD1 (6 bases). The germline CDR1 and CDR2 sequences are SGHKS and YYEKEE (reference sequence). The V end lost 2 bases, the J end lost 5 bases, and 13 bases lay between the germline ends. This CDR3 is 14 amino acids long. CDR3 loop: CASSLGSGTTEAFF. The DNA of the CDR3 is TGTGCCAGCAGCTTAGGCTCAGGGACAACTGAAGCTTTCTTT.

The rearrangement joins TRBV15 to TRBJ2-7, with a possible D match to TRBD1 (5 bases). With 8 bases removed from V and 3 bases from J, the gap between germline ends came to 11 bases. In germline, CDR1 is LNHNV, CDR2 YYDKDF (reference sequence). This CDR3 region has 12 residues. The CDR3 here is CATQGGNYEQYF. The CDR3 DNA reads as TGTGCCACCCAGGGCGGAAACTACGAGCAGTACTTC.

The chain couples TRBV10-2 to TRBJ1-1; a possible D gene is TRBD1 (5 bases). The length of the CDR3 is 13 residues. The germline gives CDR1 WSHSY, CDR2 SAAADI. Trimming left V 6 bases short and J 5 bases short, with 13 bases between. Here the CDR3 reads CASRTQGSTEAFF. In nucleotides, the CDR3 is TGCGCCAGCAGAACCCAGGGTTCTACTGAAGCTTTCTTT.

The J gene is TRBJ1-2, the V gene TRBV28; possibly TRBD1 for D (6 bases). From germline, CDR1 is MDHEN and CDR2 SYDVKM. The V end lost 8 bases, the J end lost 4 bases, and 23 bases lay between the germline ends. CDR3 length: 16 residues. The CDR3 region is CASVTIAGGAVYGYTF. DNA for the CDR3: TGTGCCAGCGTGACCATCGCGGGGGGCGCGGTCTATGGCTACACCTTC.

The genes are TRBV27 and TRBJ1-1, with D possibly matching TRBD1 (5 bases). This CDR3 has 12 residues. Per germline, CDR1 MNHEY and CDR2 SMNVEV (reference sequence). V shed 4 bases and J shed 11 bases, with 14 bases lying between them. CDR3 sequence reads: CASSSWGFSAFF. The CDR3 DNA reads TGTGCCAGCAGTTCATGGGGCTTTTCGGCTTTCTTT.

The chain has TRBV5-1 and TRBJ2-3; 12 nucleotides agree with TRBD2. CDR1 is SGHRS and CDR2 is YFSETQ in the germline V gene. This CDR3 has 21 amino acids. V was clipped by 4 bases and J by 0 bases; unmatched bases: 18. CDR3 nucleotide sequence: TGCGCCAGCAGCATTGCCCCGGGACTAGCGGGTTCTACGTCTAGCACAGATACGCAGTATTTT. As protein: CASSIAPGLAGSTSSTDTQYF.

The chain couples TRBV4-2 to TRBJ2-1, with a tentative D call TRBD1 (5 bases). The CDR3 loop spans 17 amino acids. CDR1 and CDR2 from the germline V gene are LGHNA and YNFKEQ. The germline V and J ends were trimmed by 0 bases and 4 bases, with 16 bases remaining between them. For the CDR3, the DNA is TGTGCCAGCAGCCAAGATTGGGGCAGGACGGCATACAATGAGCAGTTCTTC. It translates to CASSQDWGRTAYNEQFF.

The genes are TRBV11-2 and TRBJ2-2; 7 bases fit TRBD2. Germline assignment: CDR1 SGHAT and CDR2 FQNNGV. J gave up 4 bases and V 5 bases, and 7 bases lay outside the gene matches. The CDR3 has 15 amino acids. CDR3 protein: CASSRGVLATGELFF. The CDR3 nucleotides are TGTGCCAGCAGCCGGGGGGTGCTGGCCACCGGGGAGCTGTTTTTT. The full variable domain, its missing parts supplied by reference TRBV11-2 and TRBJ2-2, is EAGVAQSPRYKIIEKRQSVAFWCNPISGHATLYWYQQILGQGPKLLIQFQNNGVVDDSQLPKDRFSAERLKGVDSTLKIQPAKLEDSAVYLCASSRGVLATGELFFGEGSRLTVL.

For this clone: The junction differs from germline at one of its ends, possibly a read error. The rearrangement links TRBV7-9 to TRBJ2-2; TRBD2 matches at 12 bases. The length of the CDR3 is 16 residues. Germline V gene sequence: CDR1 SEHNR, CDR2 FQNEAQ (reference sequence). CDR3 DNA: TGTTCCAGCAGCTTAAGACTAGCGGGGGACACCGGGGAGCTGTTTTTT. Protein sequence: CSSSLRLAGDTGELFF.